This T cell receptor (beta chain) was sequenced in a study of blood T cell repertoires in COVID-19. Study overall: T cells, B-cell-depleted T cells, or PBMCs supplied cDNA or gDNA.

Under the authors' procedure: Estimates of nucleated cell counts were drawn from the amplification of reference gene primers. Measured with immunoSEQ multiplex PCR; TCRdb has only the in-frame clones, and not every one. V, J and clone size are taken as reported in that table, and D and trimming were inferred from the DNA itself. The table records 230,000 or so clones, 70% to 90% of them present only once. Individuals aged roughly 18 to 95 years were recruited from 24 US areas. Cohorts were based on clinical histories the participants reported. This CDR3 spans 17 amino acids. Germline CDR1 SGDLS, CDR2 YYNGEE. Losses at the gene ends were 4 bases for V and 3 bases for J; bases not matched to a gene: 9.

Sequenced material: PBMCs or T cells enriched from blood (not recorded which). This rearrangement joins TRBV9 to TRBJ2-3; 12 bases match TRBD2. This TCR came from a woman aged 45 to 65 with acute COVID-19. The CDR3 nucleotides are TGTGCCAGCAGCACTCAACCGACTAGCGGGAGTACAGATACGCAGTATTTT. As protein: CASSTQPTSGSTDTQYF.